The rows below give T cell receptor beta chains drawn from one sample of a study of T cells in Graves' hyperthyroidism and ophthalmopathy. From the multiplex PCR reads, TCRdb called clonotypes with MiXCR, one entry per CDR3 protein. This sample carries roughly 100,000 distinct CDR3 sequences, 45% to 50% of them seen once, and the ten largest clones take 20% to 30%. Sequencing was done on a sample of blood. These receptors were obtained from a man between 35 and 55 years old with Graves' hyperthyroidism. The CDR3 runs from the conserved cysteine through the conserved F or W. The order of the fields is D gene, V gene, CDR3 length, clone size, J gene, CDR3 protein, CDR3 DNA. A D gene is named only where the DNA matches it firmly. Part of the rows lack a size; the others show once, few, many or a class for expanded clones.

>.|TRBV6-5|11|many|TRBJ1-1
CASSGFTEAFF
TGTGCCAGCAGCGGGTTCACTGAAGCTTTCTTT
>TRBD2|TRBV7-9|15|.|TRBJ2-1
CASSLPTSGGSEQFF
TGTGCCAGCAGCCTACCGACTAGCGGGGGAAGCGAGCAGTTCTTC
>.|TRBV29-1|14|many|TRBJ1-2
CSAATRGINYGYTF
TGCAGCGCCGCGACCCGGGGGATTAACTATGGCTACACCTTC
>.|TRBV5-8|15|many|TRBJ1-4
CASSLARQGNEKLFF
TGTGCCAGCAGCTTGGCCCGGCAGGGTAATGAAAAACTGTTTTTT
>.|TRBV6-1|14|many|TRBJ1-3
CASSTAGSGNTIYF
TGTGCCAGCAGTACCGCAGGCTCTGGAAACACCATATATTTT
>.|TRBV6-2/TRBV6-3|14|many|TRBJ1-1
CASSFNQGNTEAFF
TGTGCCAGCAGCTTCAACCAGGGGAACACTGAAGCTTTCTTT
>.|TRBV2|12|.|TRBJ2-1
CATIARGAGQFF
TGTGCCACAATTGCCCGGGGGGCCGGGCAGTTCTTC
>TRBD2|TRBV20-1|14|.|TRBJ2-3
CSARDGLAGDTQYF
TGCAGTGCTAGAGACGGACTAGCGGGAGATACGCAGTATTTT
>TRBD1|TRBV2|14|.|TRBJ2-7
CASSGVTGHHEQYF
TGTGCCAGCAGTGGAGTGACAGGGCACCACGAGCAGTACTTC
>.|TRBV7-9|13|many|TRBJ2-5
CASSPPAEETQYF
TGTGCCAGCAGCCCCCCGGCTGAGGAGACCCAGTACTTC
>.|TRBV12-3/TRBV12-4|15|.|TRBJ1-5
CASTNDVLAGGPQHF
TGTGCCAGCACCAACGATGTACTAGCGGGAGGGCCCCAGCATTTT
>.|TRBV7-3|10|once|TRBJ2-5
CASSTLTQYF
TGTGCCAGCAGCACACTGACACAGTACTTC
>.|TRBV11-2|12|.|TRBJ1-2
CASTALGYGYTF
TGTGCCAGCACCGCCCTCGGCTATGGCTACACCTTC
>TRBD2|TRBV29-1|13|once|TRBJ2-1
CSVASGTYNEQFF
TGCAGCGTCGCTAGCGGGACTTACAATGAGCAGTTCTTC
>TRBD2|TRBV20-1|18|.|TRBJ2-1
CSAQRGLSGGSSYNEQFF
TGCAGTGCCCAGAGGGGGCTTAGCGGGGGGAGCTCCTACAATGAGCAGTTCTTC
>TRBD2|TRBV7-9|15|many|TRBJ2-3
CASSATSGGADTQYF
TGTGCCAGCAGCGCAACTAGCGGGGGGGCAGATACGCAGTATTTT